The clone carrying this TCR beta chain showed up just once. As processed by the authors: Estimates of nucleated cell counts were drawn from the amplification of reference gene primers. Clones were read by immunoSEQ multiplex PCR, and TCRdb kept only the in-frame ones, dropping some. V, J and clone size derive from that table, while D and trimming were established from the DNA sequence. The sample holds more than 150,000 clones; approximately 86% are singletons and the top ten take 0.55% to 0.6%. Patients in Seattle were enrolled during active infection, then followed longitudinally. These data originate in a study of blood T cell repertoires in COVID-19. Background on the study: Sites in the United States, Italy and Spain provided acute and convalescent COVID-19 samples. In each case, the material was cDNA or gDNA derived from T cells, B-cell-depleted T cells, or PBMCs.

V gave up 5 bases and J gave up 7 bases, with 17 bases separating them. The V gene's germline CDR1 is SEHNR and CDR2 FQNEAQ (reference sequence). The CDR3 has 14 residues. This receptor was taken from a man aged 55 to 70 with COVID-19, enrolled during active disease. Input material: peripheral blood. The chain joins TRBV7-9 to TRBJ1-2; D perhaps matches TRBD1 (6 bases). The chain's CDR3 is CASSEDSLVFGYTF. CDR3 DNA sequence: TGTGCCAGCAGCGAGGACAGCCTGGTCTTTGGCTACACCTTC. The variable domain in full, with the rest retrieved from reference TRBV7-9 and TRBJ1-2, is DTGVSQNPRHKITKRGQNVTFRCDPISEHNRLYWYRQTLGQGPEFLTYFQNEAQLEKSRLLSDRFSAERPKGSFSTLEIQRTEQGDSAMYLCASSEDSLVFGYTFGSGTRLTVV.